This T cell receptor (beta chain) stems from a study of resident and recirculating memory T cells in vitiligo. To note about this clone: No antigen is known for it.

Only in-frame clones appear in the TCRdb table, and some are missing; sequencing was by immunoSEQ multiplex PCR. The sample lists approximately 69,000 clones; just over 90% were seen once. Overall study results and limits: Non-conserved TCRs across sites and patients suggested distinct clones per lesion. No unique dominant TCR clone was found in vitiligo lesions.

Unmatched junction bases numbered 6, after V lost 1 base and J lost 4 bases. This CDR3 is 15 amino acids long. The germline CDR1 and CDR2 sequences are SGHDT and YYEEEE. Sequencing input: blood. This chain connects TRBV5-6 to TRBJ2-7, with TRBD2 identical over 9 bases. The clonotype originates from a male donor with vitiligo. The CDR3 here is CASSLSASGVYEQYF. The CDR3 nucleotides are TGTGCCAGCAGCTTGTCGGCTAGCGGGGTTTACGAGCAGTACTTC. Full variable domain (outside the CDR3, taken from reference TRBV5-6 and TRBJ2-7): DAGVTQSPTHLIKTRGQQVTLRCSPKSGHDTVSWYQQALGQGPQFIFQYYEEEERQRGNFPDRFSGHQFPNYSSELNVNALLLGDSALYLCASSLSASGVYEQYFGPGTRLTVT.